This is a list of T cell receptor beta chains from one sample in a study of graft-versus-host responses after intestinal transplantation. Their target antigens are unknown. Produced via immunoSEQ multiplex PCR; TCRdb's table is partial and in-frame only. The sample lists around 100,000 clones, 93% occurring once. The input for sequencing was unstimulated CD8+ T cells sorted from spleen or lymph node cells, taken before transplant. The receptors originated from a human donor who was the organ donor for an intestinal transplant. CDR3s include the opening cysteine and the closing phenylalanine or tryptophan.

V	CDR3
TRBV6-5	CASSEAVVYEQYF
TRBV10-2	CASSEVAANTGELFF
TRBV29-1	CSVEDRRSYGYTF
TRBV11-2	CASSLTDDPTAFF
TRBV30	CAWSLSGSEAFF
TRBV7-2	CASSLGLAVLSSYEQYF
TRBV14	CASSWDRVKNNEQFF
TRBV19	CASSITEGVNTEAFF
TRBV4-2	CASSQDPLGQFF
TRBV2	CASRELAGGGYEQYF
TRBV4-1	CASSQEGSDSGNTIYF
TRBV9	CASSPSGRAIDEQYF
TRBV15	CATSSGEGGDTQYF
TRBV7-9	CASSVTGTGENTEAFF
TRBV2	CATSGTSPSEQFF
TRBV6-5	CASSYGEVYEQYF
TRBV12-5	CASGLGWLGGGDSHLAKNIQYF
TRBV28	CASRPTGEEAFF
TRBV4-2	CASSQVRGYNSPLHF
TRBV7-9	CASSLLIEQLHYGYTF
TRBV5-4	CASSEERGGNEQFF
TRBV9	CASSHETGVMGDEQYF
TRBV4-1	CASSQDHPAGAGNTIYF
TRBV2	CASLGEADTQYF
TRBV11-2	CASSLTTGFTEAFF
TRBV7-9	CASSRWGYTEAFF